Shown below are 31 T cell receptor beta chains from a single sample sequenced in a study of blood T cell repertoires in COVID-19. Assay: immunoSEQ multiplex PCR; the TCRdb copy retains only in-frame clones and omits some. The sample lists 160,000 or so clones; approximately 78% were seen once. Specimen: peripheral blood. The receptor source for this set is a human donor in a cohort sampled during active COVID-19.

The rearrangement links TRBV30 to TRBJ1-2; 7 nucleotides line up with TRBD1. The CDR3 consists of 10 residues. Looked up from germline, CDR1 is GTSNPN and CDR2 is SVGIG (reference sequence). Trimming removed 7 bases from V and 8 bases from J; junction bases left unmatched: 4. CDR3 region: CALQGGGYTF. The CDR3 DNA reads TGTGCCTTGCAGGGGGGCGGCTACACCTTC.

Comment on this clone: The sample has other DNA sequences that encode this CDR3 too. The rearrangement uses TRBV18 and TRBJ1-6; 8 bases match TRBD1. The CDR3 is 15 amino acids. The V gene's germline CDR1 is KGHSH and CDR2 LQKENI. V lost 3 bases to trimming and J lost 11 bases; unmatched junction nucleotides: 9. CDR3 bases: TGTGCCAGCTCACCGCGGACAGGGAAGGAGACACCCCTCCACTTT. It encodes CASSPRTGKETPLHF.

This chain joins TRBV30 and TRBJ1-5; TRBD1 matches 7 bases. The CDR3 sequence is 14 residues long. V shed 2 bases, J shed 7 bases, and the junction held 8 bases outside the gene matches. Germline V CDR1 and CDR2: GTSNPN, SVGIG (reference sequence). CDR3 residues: CAWSRSGGGQPQHF. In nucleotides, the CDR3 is TGTGCCTGGAGTCGATCAGGGGGAGGACAGCCCCAGCATTTT.

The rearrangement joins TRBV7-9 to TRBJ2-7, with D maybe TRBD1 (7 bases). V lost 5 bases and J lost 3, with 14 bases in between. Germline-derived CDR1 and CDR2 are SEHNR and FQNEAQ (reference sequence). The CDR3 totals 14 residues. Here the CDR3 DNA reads TGTGCCAGCAGCACCGGGGGACAGCTCTACGAGCAGTACTTC. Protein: CASSTGGQLYEQYF.

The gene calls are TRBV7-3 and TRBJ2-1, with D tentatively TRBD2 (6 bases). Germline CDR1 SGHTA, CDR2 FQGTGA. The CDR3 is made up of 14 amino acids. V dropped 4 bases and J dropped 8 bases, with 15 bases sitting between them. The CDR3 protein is CASSSNGRSDEQFF. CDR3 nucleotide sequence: TGTGCCAGCAGCTCCAACGGGAGAAGTGATGAGCAGTTCTTC.

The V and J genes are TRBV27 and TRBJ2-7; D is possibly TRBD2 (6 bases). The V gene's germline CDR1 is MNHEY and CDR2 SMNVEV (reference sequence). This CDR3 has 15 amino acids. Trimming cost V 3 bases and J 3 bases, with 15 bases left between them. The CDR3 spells CASSLGGASSYEQYF. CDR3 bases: TGTGCCAGCAGTTTGGGCGGGGCGTCTAGCTACGAGCAGTACTTC.

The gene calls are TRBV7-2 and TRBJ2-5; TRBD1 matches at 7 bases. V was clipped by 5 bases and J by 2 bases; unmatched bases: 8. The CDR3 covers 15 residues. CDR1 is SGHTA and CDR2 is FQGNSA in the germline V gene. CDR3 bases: TGTGCCAGCAGCATTAGACAGGGTCGGCAAGAGACCCAGTACTTC. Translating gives CASSIRQGRQETQYF.

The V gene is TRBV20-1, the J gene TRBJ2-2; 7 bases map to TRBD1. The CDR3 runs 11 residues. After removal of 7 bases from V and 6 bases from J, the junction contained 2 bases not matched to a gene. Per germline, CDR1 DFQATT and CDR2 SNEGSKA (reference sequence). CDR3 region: CSVQGAGELFF. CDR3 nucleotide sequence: TGCAGTGTTCAGGGGGCCGGGGAGCTGTTTTTT.

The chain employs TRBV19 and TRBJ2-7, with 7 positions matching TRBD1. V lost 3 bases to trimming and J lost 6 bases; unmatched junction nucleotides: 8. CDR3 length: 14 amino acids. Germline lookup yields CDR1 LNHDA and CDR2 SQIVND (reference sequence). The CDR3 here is CASSMPGQFPEQYF. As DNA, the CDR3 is TGTGCCAGTAGTATGCCGGGACAGTTTCCCGAGCAGTACTTC.

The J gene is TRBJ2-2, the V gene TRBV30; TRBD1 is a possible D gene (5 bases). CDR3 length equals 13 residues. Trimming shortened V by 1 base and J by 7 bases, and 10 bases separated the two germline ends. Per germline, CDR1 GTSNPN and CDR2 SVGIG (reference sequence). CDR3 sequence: CAWSGTTGGELFF. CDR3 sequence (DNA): TGTGCCTGGAGTGGAACAACAGGCGGGGAGCTGTTTTTT.

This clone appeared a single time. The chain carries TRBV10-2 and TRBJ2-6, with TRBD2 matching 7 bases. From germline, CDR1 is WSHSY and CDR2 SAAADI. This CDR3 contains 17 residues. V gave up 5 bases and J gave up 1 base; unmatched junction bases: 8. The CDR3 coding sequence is TGCGCCAGCAGTTCGGGGGGTTTAGCGTCTGGGGCCAACGTCCTGACTTTC. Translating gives CASSSGGLASGANVLTF.

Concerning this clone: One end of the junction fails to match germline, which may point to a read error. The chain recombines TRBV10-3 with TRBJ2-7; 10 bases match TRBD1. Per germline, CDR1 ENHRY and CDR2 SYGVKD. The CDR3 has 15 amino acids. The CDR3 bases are TGTGCCATCGGTGAGGGGACAGGGGCCTCCTACGAGCAGTACTTC. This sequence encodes CAIGEGTGASYEQYF.

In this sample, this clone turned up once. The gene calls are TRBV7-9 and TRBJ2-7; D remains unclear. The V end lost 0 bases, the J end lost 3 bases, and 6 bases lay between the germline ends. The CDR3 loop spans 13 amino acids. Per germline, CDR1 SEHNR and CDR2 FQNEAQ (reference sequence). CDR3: CASSLAGYYEQYF. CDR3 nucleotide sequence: TGTGCCAGCAGCTTAGCGGGCTACTACGAGCAGTACTTC.

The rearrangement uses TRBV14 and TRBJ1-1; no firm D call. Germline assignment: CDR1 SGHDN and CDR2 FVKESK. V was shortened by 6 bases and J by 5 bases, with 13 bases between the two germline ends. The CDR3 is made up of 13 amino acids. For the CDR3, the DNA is TGTGCCAGCAGTAGCCCGGGGATAACTGAAGCTTTCTTT. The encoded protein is CASSSPGITEAFF.

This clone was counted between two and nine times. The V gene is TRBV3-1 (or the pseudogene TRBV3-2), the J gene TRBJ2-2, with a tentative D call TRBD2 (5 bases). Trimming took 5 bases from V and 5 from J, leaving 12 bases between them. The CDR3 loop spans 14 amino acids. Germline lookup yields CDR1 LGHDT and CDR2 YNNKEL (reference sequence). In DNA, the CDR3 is TGTGCCAGCAGCAACGCCCCGGGGACCGGGGAGCTGTTTTTT. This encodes CASSNAPGTGELFF.

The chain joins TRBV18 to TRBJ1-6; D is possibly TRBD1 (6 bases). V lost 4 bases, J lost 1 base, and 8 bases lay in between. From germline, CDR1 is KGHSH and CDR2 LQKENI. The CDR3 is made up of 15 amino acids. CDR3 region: CASSLGQSYNSPLHF. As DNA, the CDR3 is TGTGCCAGCTCACTCGGACAGTCCTATAATTCACCCCTCCACTTT.

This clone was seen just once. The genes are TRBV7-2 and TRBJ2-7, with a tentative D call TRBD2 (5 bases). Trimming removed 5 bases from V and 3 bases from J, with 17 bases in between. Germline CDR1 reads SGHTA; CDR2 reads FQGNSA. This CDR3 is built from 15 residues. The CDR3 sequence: CASSLGGGRGYEQYF. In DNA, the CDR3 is TGTGCCAGCAGCCTCGGTGGAGGACGGGGCTACGAGCAGTACTTC.

CDR3: CASSPQVAGSNEQFF. The CDR3 DNA is TGTGCCAGCAGTCCCCAGGTGGCGGGGAGCAATGAGCAGTTCTTC. The V gene is TRBV28, the J gene TRBJ2-1, with D possibly TRBD2 on 6 matching bases. This CDR3 is 15 amino acids long. Germline V gene lookup returns CDR1 MDHEN and CDR2 SYDVKM. With 5 bases removed from V and 6 bases from J, the gap between germline ends came to 17 bases.

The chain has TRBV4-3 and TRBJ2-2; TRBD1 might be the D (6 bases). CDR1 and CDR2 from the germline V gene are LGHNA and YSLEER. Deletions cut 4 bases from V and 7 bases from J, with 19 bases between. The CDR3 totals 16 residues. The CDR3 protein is CASSPTLEQGDGELFF. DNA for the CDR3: TGCGCCAGCAGCCCTACCCTAGAACAGGGAGACGGGGAGCTGTTTTTT.

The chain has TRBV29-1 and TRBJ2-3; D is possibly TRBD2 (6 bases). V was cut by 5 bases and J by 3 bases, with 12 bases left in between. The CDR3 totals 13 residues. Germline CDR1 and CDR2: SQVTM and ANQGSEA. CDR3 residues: CSVNGRGTDTQYF. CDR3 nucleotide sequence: TGCAGCGTTAACGGGAGAGGAACAGATACGCAGTATTTT.

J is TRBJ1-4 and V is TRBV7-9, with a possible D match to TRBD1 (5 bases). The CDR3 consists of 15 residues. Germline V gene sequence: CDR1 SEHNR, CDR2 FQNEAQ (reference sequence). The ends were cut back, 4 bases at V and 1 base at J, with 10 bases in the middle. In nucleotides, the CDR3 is TGTGCCAGCAGCTCTCGGGGGGAAACTAATGAAAAACTGTTTTTT. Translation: CASSSRGETNEKLFF.

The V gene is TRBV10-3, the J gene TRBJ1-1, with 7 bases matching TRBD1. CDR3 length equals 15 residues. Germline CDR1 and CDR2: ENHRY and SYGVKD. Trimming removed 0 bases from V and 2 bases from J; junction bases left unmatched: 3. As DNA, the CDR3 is TGTGCCATCAGTGAGTCTGGGGACAGAAACACTGAAGCTTTCTTT. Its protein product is CAISESGDRNTEAFF.

The CDR3 loop reads CASSIFPTGGSYEQYF. The CDR3 bases are TGTGCCAGTAGTATTTTCCCGACAGGGGGATCCTACGAGCAGTACTTC. This chain connects TRBV19 to TRBJ2-7; TRBD1 aligns across 9 bases. Germline CDR1 reads LNHDA; CDR2 reads SQIVND (reference sequence). The junction had 7 bases not matched to a gene; V was cut back by 3 bases and J by 1 base. CDR3 size: 16 residues.

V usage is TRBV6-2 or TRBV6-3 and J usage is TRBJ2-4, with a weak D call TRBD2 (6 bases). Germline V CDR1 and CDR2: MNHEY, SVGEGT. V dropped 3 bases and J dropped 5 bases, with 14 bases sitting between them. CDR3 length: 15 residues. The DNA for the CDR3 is TGTGCCAGCAGTTATGGGGGACCGGGGGAAAACATTCAGTACTTC. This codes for CASSYGGPGENIQYF.

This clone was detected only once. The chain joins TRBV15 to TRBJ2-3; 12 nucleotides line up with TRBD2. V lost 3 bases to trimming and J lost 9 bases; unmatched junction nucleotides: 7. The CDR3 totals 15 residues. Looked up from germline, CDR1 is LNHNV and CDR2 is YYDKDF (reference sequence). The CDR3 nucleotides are TGTGCCACCAGCAGTCCTAGCGGGGGGGCCTGGACGCAGTATTTT. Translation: CATSSPSGGAWTQYF.

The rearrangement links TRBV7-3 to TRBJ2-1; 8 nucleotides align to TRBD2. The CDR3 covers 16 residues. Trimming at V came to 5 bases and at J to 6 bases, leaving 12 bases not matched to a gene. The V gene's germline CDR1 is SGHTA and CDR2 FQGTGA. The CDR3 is CASSTQAGAGPNEQFF. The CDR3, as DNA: TGTGCCAGCAGCACCCAAGCGGGAGCCGGACCCAATGAGCAGTTCTTC. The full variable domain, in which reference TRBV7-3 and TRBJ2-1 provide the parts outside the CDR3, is GAGVSQTPSNKVTEKGKYVELRCDPISGHTALYWYRQSLGQGPEFLIYFQGTGAADDSGLPNDRFFAVRPEGSVSTLKIQRTERGDSAVYLCASSTQAGAGPNEQFFGPGTRLTVL.

CDR3 amino acids: CASSFEGYGYTF. DNA for the CDR3: TGTGCCAGCAGTTTCGAGGGATATGGCTACACCTTC. J is TRBJ1-2 and V is TRBV12-3 or TRBV12-4; D gene ambiguous. Between the trimmed V and J ends, which lost 3 bases and 5 bases, there was a span of 7 bases. The CDR3 covers 12 residues.

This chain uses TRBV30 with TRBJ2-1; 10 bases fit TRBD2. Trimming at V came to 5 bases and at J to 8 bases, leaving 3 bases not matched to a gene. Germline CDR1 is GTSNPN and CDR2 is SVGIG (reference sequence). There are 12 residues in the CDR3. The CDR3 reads CAWASGSHEQFF. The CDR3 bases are TGTGCCTGGGCTAGCGGGAGTCATGAGCAGTTCTTC.

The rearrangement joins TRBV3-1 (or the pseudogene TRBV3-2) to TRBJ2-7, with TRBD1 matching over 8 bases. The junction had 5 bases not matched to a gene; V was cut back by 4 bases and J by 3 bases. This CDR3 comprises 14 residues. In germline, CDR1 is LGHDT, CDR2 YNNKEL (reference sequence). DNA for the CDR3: TGTGCCAGCAGCCTGGACAGGGAGGACTACGAGCAGTACTTC. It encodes CASSLDREDYEQYF.

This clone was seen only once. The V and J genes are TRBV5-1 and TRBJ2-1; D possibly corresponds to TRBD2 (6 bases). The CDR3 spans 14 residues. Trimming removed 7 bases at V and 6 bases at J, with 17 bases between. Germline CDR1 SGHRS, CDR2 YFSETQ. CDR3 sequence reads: CASSLGGEGNEQFF. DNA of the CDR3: TGCGCCAGCTCCCTGGGAGGCGAGGGCAATGAGCAGTTCTTC.

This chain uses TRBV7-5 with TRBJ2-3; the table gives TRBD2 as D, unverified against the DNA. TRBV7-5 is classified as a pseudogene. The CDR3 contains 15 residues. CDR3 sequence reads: CARKNSGGSTDTQYF. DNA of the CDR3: TGTGCCAGAAAGAATAGCGGGGGGAGCACAGATACGCAGTATTTT.